This T cell receptor beta chain was sequenced in a study of Tregs in tolerant kidney transplant recipients. Produced via immunoSEQ multiplex PCR; TCRdb's table is partial and in-frame only. The sample contains about 90,000 clones, more than 85% of which appear only once. The nonmyeloablative bone marrow transplants came from related graft donors, with transient mixed chimerism. As regards this clone: Different DNA sequences within this sample yield the same CDR3.

This specimen consisted of CD4+ T cells from blood (PBMCs), obtained 12 months after the transplant. This receptor was identified in a human patient who received a combined kidney and bone marrow transplant. These T cells may partly come from the graft donor.

CDR3 residues: CASSLEDRGGSPLHF. CDR3 nucleotide sequence: TGTGCCAGCAGCTTAGAGGACAGGGGAGGTTCCCCCCTCCACTTT. The chain is built from TRBV7-6 and TRBJ1-6; 9 bases map to TRBD1. The ends lost 1 base at V and 13 bases at J; junction bases unmatched: 8. CDR3 length equals 15 residues. CDR1 and CDR2 (germline): SGHVS, FNYEAQ.